This T cell receptor beta chain comes out of a study of blood T cell repertoires in COVID-19. Study background: The origin of the acute and convalescent COVID-19 samples was the United States, Italy and Spain. Sources were T cells, B-cell-depleted T cells, or PBMCs; the material itself was cDNA or gDNA.

Germline V gene sequence: CDR1 SNHLY, CDR2 FYNNEI. V was clipped by 7 bases and J by 2 bases, with 20 bases between them. The CDR3 is 17 residues long. In the original analysis: How many nucleated cells were present was estimated from reference gene primer amplification. Sequencing was performed with immunoSEQ multiplex PCR; in TCRdb, only in-frame clones are kept and a portion is missing. The V and J calls and the clone size are those of that table, but D and trimming were determined from the DNA. The table has under 200,000 clones, 86% seen once; the top ten hold 7%. The origin of this receptor is a man aged 45-65 years with active or convalescent COVID-19. V and J are TRBV2 and TRBJ2-2; D might be TRBD2 (6 bases). The sequenced sample was peripheral blood. This CDR3 reads CASTRLGGGKNTGELFF. Written as DNA, the CDR3 is TGTGCCAGCACCCGCCTGGGAGGCGGGAAAAACACCGGGGAGCTGTTTTTT.